Presented here are 2 T cell receptor beta chains from one specimen sequenced in a study of blood T cell repertoires in COVID-19. Profiled with immunoSEQ multiplex PCR; TCRdb holds only in-frame clones, not every one. The table lists about 420,000 clones, 70% to 90% of them singletons. The source material was peripheral blood. The receptor set was obtained from a man younger than 30 with COVID-19, enrolled during active disease.

The rearrangement uses TRBV5-1 and TRBJ2-3; possibly TRBD2 for D (6 bases). V lost 3 bases, J lost 0 bases, and 11 bases lay in between. CDR3 length: 15 amino acids. Germline CDR1 is SGHRS and CDR2 is YFSETQ. The CDR3 nucleotides are TGCGCCAGCAGCTCCGTGGGGACTAGCACAGATACGCAGTATTTT. Its protein is CASSSVGTSTDTQYF. Based on the CDR3 plus reference TRBV5-1 and TRBJ2-3, the full variable domain is KAGVTQTPRYLIKTRGQQVTLSCSPISGHRSVSWYQQTPGQGLQFLFEYFSETQRNKGNFPGRFSGRQFSNSRSEMNVSTLELGDSALYLCASSSVGTSTDTQYFGPGTRLTVL.

The chain couples TRBV6-4 to TRBJ2-1; 13 nucleotides match TRBD2. CDR1 and CDR2 (germline): MRHNA, SNTAGT. The CDR3 contains 16 residues. Germline trimming cut 0 bases from V and 9 bases from J; bases unmatched to any gene: 5. This chain's CDR3 is CASSDSPGLAGSEQFF. The CDR3 DNA follows: TGTGCCAGCAGTGACTCCCCGGGACTAGCGGGGAGTGAGCAGTTCTTC.